The present T cell receptor beta chain was sequenced within a study of identical twins. General study points: Weaker excess twin sharing was seen among beta out-of-frame sequences. Shared out-of-frame alpha sequences (those common to twins) showed excess low generation probability.

A word on this clonotype: Its specificity is not known.

Each CDR3 protein is one row after TCRdb ran MiXCR on the 5' RACE reads. The sample has 500,000 to 700,000 distinct CDR3 sequences, roughly 7.2% seen once. Trimming took 5 bases from V and 1 from J, leaving 18 bases between them. Per germline, CDR1 SEHNR and CDR2 FQNEAQ (reference sequence). CDR3 size: 16 residues. In addition, the sample was reused for a study of yellow fever vaccine responses in identical twins.

The chain is built from TRBV7-9 and TRBJ2-7; the D is unclear. Sequencing was done on a sample of PBMCs. The sequence came from a woman aged 18-35 years in good health. In DNA, the CDR3 is TGTGCCAGCAGCAACTCGGCGCCGGGTCCTTCCTACGAGCAGTACTTC. Translating it yields CASSNSAPGPSYEQYF.